The 15 T cell receptor beta chains below were found in one sample sequenced in a study of T cell responses to AZD1222 COVID-19 vaccine. Method: immunoSEQ multiplex PCR; TCRdb's copy keeps in-frame clones and lacks some. Here the sample spans approximately 130,000 clones, approximately 93% being singletons. The sequences come from peripheral blood, collected on day 0 of AZD1222 vaccination. Source of these receptors: an adult in good health.

This rearrangement joins TRBV7-9 to TRBJ1-6; a possible D gene is TRBD1 (6 bases). Trimming removed 5 bases from V and 10 bases from J, with 18 bases in between. The CDR3 is 15 amino acids. From germline, CDR1 is SEHNR and CDR2 FQNEAQ (reference sequence). Written as DNA, the CDR3 is TGTGCCAGCAGCGTGGAGTTAGGGGGAAGATCACCCCTCCACTTT. Translation gives CASSVELGGRSPLHF.

The table lists this clone with a count of one. This chain links TRBV6-5 with TRBJ2-1; D not resolved. This CDR3 has 13 amino acids. The V gene's germline CDR1 is MNHEY and CDR2 SVGAGI. The germline V and J ends were trimmed by 2 bases and 4 bases, with 6 bases remaining between them. The CDR3 nucleotides read TGTGCCAGCAGTTACAGTCGGTACAATGAGCAGTTCTTC. It yields the protein CASSYSRYNEQFF.

The genes are TRBV27 and TRBJ2-5; 8 nucleotides match TRBD2. Germline values: CDR1 MNHEY, CDR2 SMNVEV (reference sequence). This CDR3 is 15 amino acids long. V lost 3 bases and J lost 4; bases outside the gene matches: 7. CDR3 residues: CASSFWAGGVETQYF. The DNA of the CDR3 is TGTGCCAGCAGTTTTTGGGCGGGAGGTGTAGAGACCCAGTACTTC.

The chain links TRBV30 to TRBJ1-1; D is undetermined. V shed 0 bases and J shed 0 bases, with 14 bases lying between them. Germline V gene data show CDR1 as GTSNPN and CDR2 as SVGIG (reference sequence). The length of the CDR3 is 16 residues. The CDR3 here is CAWSVQRTGVNTEAFF. CDR3 nucleotides: TGTGCCTGGAGTGTACAACGGACGGGAGTGAACACTGAAGCTTTCTTT.

About this clone itself: One end of the junction fails to match germline, which may point to a read error. This chain joins TRBV4-1 and TRBJ2-5; no definite D call. The CDR3 consists of 13 residues. Looked up from germline, CDR1 is MGHRA and CDR2 is YSYEKL. The CDR3 DNA reads as TGCGCCAGCAGCCAAGTTGGCGAAGAGGCCCAGTACTTC. Translation: CASSQVGEEAQYF.

Only a few counts were recorded for this clone. The V call is TRBV2, the J call TRBJ2-7, with TRBD1 identical over 9 bases. The CDR3 spans 15 residues. Trimming cost V 3 bases and J 6 bases; bases outside gene matches: 9. Germline V gene data show CDR1 as SNHLY and CDR2 as FYNNEI. The CDR3 protein is CASSESGTGNFEQYF. The DNA for the CDR3 is TGTGCCAGCAGTGAGTCGGGGACAGGGAATTTCGAGCAGTACTTC.

This sequence joins TRBV3-1 (or the pseudogene TRBV3-2) and TRBJ1-3; D is ambiguous. The germline gives CDR1 LGHDT, CDR2 YNNKEL (reference sequence). The CDR3 runs 13 residues. V was shortened by 4 bases and J by 9 bases, with 13 bases between the two germline ends. The CDR3 DNA reads TGTGCCAGCAGCCGCGCTATCGGGGTCACCATATATTTT. Its translation is CASSRAIGVTIYF.

Judged by abundance, this clone is medium-sized. The chain couples TRBV23-1 to TRBJ1-5; 9 bases are a match to TRBD1. Being an ORF, TRBV23-1 has a function that is uncertain. Trimming at V came to 6 bases and at J to 6 bases, leaving 6 bases not matched to a gene. This CDR3 has 14 residues. The DNA of the CDR3 is TGCGCCAGCAGGCCACAGGGGGCCGGTCAGCCCCAGCATTTT. Its protein product is CASRPQGAGQPQHF.

The genes are TRBV5-1 and TRBJ2-5; 8 nucleotides agree with TRBD2. Looked up from germline, CDR1 is SGHRS and CDR2 is YFSETQ. The trim removed 4 bases at V and 2 bases at J, leaving 10 bases unmatched. This CDR3 has 16 residues. The CDR3 is CASSVLSGEVQETQYF. In DNA form, the CDR3 reads TGCGCCAGCAGCGTCCTTAGCGGGGAGGTACAAGAGACCCAGTACTTC.

This chain connects TRBV6-1 to TRBJ2-7; D may correspond to TRBD1 or TRBD2 (5 bases each). The length of the CDR3 is 16 residues. Germline assignment: CDR1 MNHNS and CDR2 SASEGT. V lost 4 bases and J 2 bases, leaving 18 bases between the germline ends. This CDR3 reads CASSVSVGDDTYEQYF. Written as DNA, the CDR3 is TGTGCCAGCAGTGTCTCGGTGGGGGACGACACCTACGAGCAGTACTTC.

V usage is TRBV5-1 and J usage is TRBJ2-7; D might be TRBD2 (5 bases). Trimming shortened V by 1 base and J by 5 bases, and 13 bases separated the two germline ends. There are 14 residues in the CDR3. The germline V gene encodes CDR1 SGHRS and CDR2 YFSETQ. The CDR3 loop reads CASSLSARVNEQYF. DNA of the CDR3: TGCGCCAGCAGCTTGTCGGCGCGGGTCAACGAGCAGTACTTC. Using reference TRBV5-1 and TRBJ2-7 for the parts outside the CDR3, the full variable domain is KAGVTQTPRYLIKTRGQQVTLSCSPISGHRSVSWYQQTPGQGLQFLFEYFSETQRNKGNFPGRFSGRQFSNSRSEMNVSTLELGDSALYLCASSLSARVNEQYFGPGTRLTVT.

V and J are TRBV19 and TRBJ1-2; 11 bases fit TRBD1. The CDR3 length is 16 residues. Germline CDR1 is LNHDA and CDR2 is SQIVND (reference sequence). V shed 6 bases, J shed 0 bases, and the junction held 6 bases outside the gene matches. The chain's CDR3 is CASRRTGGDPNYGYTF. The CDR3 region has the DNA TGTGCCAGTAGAAGGACAGGGGGCGACCCTAACTATGGCTACACCTTC.

The chain has TRBV11-3 and TRBJ2-2; D possibly uses TRBD1 or TRBD2 (6 bases each). The CDR3 contains 14 residues. CDR1 is SGHNT, CDR2 YENEEA, per germline. V dropped 3 bases and J dropped 4 bases, with 9 bases sitting between them. CDR3 region: CASSFGGPTGELFF. The CDR3 region has the DNA TGTGCCAGCAGCTTCGGGGGCCCCACCGGGGAGCTGTTTTTT.

J is TRBJ1-1 and V is TRBV5-1; 7 bases align to TRBD1. Germline-derived CDR1 and CDR2 are SGHRS and YFSETQ. CDR3 length: 13 residues. The ends lost 5 bases at V and 1 base at J; junction bases unmatched: 2. The CDR3, as DNA: TGCGCCAGCAGAAGACAGGGGAACACTGAAGCTTTCTTT. It codes for CASRRQGNTEAFF.

V usage is TRBV29-1 and J usage is TRBJ2-2; maybe TRBD2 (5 bases). This CDR3 is built from 14 residues. Trimming left V 4 bases short and J 2 bases short, with 11 bases between. Germline CDR1 and CDR2: SQVTM and ANQGSEA. The CDR3 loop reads CSVATGSNTGELFF. The CDR3, as DNA: TGCAGCGTTGCCACGGGGAGTAACACCGGGGAGCTGTTTTTT.